These 3 T cell receptor beta chains were all obtained from the same sample, sequenced in a study of post-analysis software for immune sequencing data. Broader study findings: TRBV5-6, TRBV5-1 and TRBV20-1 belonged to a set of roughly 5 TRBV segments that were more frequent in patients than controls.

Unique molecular identifiers were present in the TCR beta cDNA libraries. One entry per CDR3 protein results from TCRdb running MiXCR on the PCR reads. The repertoire includes about 540,000 distinct CDR3 sequences, around 31% of them detected once, and around 5.9% sits in the top ten. No antigen has been assigned to these receptors. The sequenced sample consisted of blood. These receptors all come from a girl aged 2-17 years with multiple sclerosis.

The rearrangement joins TRBV20-1 to TRBJ2-1, with D maybe TRBD1 (5 bases). Deletions cut 2 bases from V and 0 bases from J, with 11 bases between. CDR1 is DFQATT, CDR2 SNEGSKA, per germline (reference sequence). The CDR3 is 15 amino acids. Here the CDR3 DNA reads TGCAGTGCTAGACGGCAGCAGGGCTCCTACAATGAGCAGTTCTTC. Protein: CSARRQQGSYNEQFF.

The gene calls are TRBV29-1 and TRBJ2-1; tentatively, D is TRBD1 or TRBD2 (5 bases each). V lost 7 bases and J 0 bases, leaving 16 bases between the germline ends. The length of the CDR3 is 15 residues. Germline V CDR1 and CDR2: SQVTM, ANQGSEA. CDR3 region: CSGQGSGSSYNEQFF. The CDR3 nucleotides read TGCAGCGGCCAAGGCTCAGGGAGCTCCTACAATGAGCAGTTCTTC.

The chain has TRBV5-1 and TRBJ2-3, with 8 bases identical to TRBD2. CDR1 and CDR2 (germline): SGHRS, YFSETQ. The CDR3 totals 16 residues. V shed 4 bases and J 6 bases; nucleotides not matched to a gene: 13. The CDR3 coding sequence is TGCGCCAGCAGCGGGATAGCGGGGAGTATACAGGATACGCAGTATTTT. Its protein product is CASSGIAGSIQDTQYF.